A single sample gave rise to the 9 T cell receptor beta chains below, sequenced in a study of T-cell memory formation after mild COVID-19. TCRdb reanalysed the 5' RACE reads using MiXCR and keeps one entry per CDR3 protein. The sample comprises 240,000 or so distinct CDR3 sequences, over 9% of which are singletons, and roughly a fifth rests with the top ten. Source material: PBMCs or a T cell subset sorted from them (not recorded which). These receptors were obtained from a man younger than 35 who had mild COVID-19 (a few samples of this study predate the infection). Cell type and time point are not known.

The chain joins TRBV9 to TRBJ2-1; possible D gene TRBD2, 6 bases. CDR1 and CDR2 (germline): SGDLS, YYNGEE. Trimming took 4 bases from V and 5 from J, leaving 16 bases between them. This CDR3 is built from 15 residues. The CDR3 is CASSPPGLENNEQFF. CDR3 nucleotide sequence: TGTGCCAGCAGCCCCCCGGGACTGGAGAACAATGAGCAGTTCTTC. The full variable domain, with the rest looked up from reference TRBV9 and TRBJ2-1, is DSGVTQTPKHLITATGQRVTLRCSPRSGDLSVYWYQQSLDQGLQFLIQYYNGEERAKGNILERFSAQQFPDLHSELNLSSLELGDSALYFCASSPPGLENNEQFFGPGTRLTVL.

This clonotype was counted between two and nine times. The rearrangement uses TRBV12-3 or TRBV12-4 and TRBJ2-5; D possibly uses TRBD1 or TRBD2 (5 bases each). The length of the CDR3 is 13 residues. Trimming shortened V by 3 bases and J by 9 bases, and 14 bases separated the two germline ends. In DNA form, the CDR3 reads TGTGCCAGCAGTTTTGAGACAGCCGGGGCCCAGTACTTC. This translates into CASSFETAGAQYF.

CDR3 sequence (DNA): TGCGCCAGCAGCTTGGAACAGGGCGCCTATGGCTACACCTTC. This sequence encodes CASSLEQGAYGYTF. The rearrangement uses TRBV5-1 and TRBJ1-2; perhaps TRBD1 as D (6 bases). The CDR3 is 14 amino acids. CDR1 is SGHRS and CDR2 is YFSETQ in the germline V gene. Trimming removed 0 bases from V and 4 bases from J, with 10 bases in between.

This chain links TRBV2 with TRBJ2-1, with a weak D call TRBD2 (6 bases). This CDR3 comprises 15 residues. Trimming stripped 7 bases from V and 4 bases from J, with 17 bases between. Germline lookup yields CDR1 SNHLY and CDR2 FYNNEI. CDR3 amino acids: CASNWEETEYNEQFF. The CDR3 nucleotides are TGTGCCAGCAACTGGGAGGAGACGGAATACAATGAGCAGTTCTTC.

This clonotype was seen more than once but under ten times. The chain recombines TRBV7-2 with TRBJ2-3; 9 bases are shared with TRBD2. Losses at the gene ends were 2 bases for V and 3 bases for J; bases not matched to a gene: 12. Germline assignment: CDR1 SGHTA and CDR2 FQGNSA. CDR3 length: 18 amino acids. The CDR3 here is CASSLTTSGPGGTDTQYF. CDR3 nucleotide sequence: TGTGCCAGCAGCTTAACGACTAGCGGCCCCGGCGGGACAGATACGCAGTATTTT.

This clonotype turned up a few times. The V gene is TRBV5-1, the J gene TRBJ1-4; D might be TRBD1 (6 bases). This CDR3 spans 16 amino acids. CDR1 and CDR2 from the germline V gene are SGHRS and YFSETQ. V was pared by 4 bases and J by 5 bases, with 18 bases between. The CDR3 reads CASSIRLRDKNEKLFF. In DNA, the CDR3 is TGCGCCAGCAGCATACGCCTGAGGGACAAGAATGAAAAACTGTTTTTT.

Ten or more counts support this clonotype. The chain combines TRBV9 with TRBJ2-5; tentatively, D is TRBD1 (6 bases). The V end was cut by 4 bases, the J end by 4 bases, with 20 bases between. This CDR3 is built from 16 residues. Germline V lookup: CDR1 SGDLS, CDR2 YYNGEE. Written as DNA, the CDR3 is TGTGCCAGCAGCCCAACCGCAGGGGTTCAAGGAGAGACCCAGTACTTC. Amino acid sequence: CASSPTAGVQGETQYF.

The chain is built from TRBV7-3 and TRBJ2-3; 8 positions agree with TRBD2. CDR1 is SGHTA, CDR2 FQGTGA, per germline. The CDR3 is 15 amino acids. With V trimmed by 4 bases and J by 2 bases, 5 bases remained unmatched. CDR3 nucleotides: TGTGCCAGCAGCTCCCGGGGGGGTGCCACAGATACGCAGTATTTT. It codes for CASSSRGGATDTQYF.

This clonotype was counted ten times or more. This sequence joins TRBV12-3 or TRBV12-4 and TRBJ2-2; no clear D. V was trimmed by 0 bases and J by 1 base, leaving 6 bases between them. The CDR3 has 15 residues. CDR3 DNA: TGTGCCAGCAGTTTAGCGGGAAGGAACACCGGGGAGCTGTTTTTT. Protein: CASSLAGRNTGELFF.